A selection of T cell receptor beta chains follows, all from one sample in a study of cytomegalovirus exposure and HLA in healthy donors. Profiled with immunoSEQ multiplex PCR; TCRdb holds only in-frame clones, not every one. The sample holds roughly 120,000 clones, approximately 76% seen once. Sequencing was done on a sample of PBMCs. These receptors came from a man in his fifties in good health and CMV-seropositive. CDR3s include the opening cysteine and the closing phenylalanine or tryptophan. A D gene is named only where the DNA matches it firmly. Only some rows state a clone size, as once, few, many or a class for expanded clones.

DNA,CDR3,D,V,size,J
TGCGCCAGCAGCTTTGAGCCCAACTATGGCTACACCTTC,CASSFEPNYGYTF,.,TRBV5-1,.,TRBJ1-2
TGTGCCAGCAGCTCCCTGGAGGGGCAGTACTTC,CASSSLEGQYF,.,TRBV7-9,.,TRBJ2-7
TGTGCCAGCAGCCAAGGTGGGTCAGCGGCCAGCTCCTACGAGCAGTACTTC,CASSQGGSAASSYEQYF,.,TRBV14,.,TRBJ2-7
TGTGCCAGCAAGGTCCTAGCGGGAGGAAACGAGCAGTACTTC,CASKVLAGGNEQYF,TRBD2,TRBV6-1,few,TRBJ2-7
TGTGCCAGCAGCGTAACCGATTCGACAGGGGTAAAAGAGACCCAGTACTTC,CASSVTDSTGVKETQYF,TRBD1,TRBV5-5,.,TRBJ2-5
TGTGCCAGCAGCGGGATTTCCCAGGGGGGTAACTATGGCTACACCTTC,CASSGISQGGNYGYTF,TRBD1,TRBV7-9,few,TRBJ1-2
TGTGCCAGCACGGGAGGAGCCTACAATGAGCAGTTCTTC,CASTGGAYNEQFF,TRBD2,TRBV7-9,few,TRBJ2-1
TGCGCCAGCAGCCAGAGGCTGGAGCAGGGTAGCAACGAGCAGTACTTC,CASSQRLEQGSNEQYF,.,TRBV4-3,few,TRBJ2-7
TGTGCCAGCTCACCGCCCTCCACAGGGAACACCGGGGAGCTGTTTTTT,CASSPPSTGNTGELFF,.,TRBV18,.,TRBJ2-2
TGTGCCAGCAGAAAGACAGGGGTGAGCACTGAAGCTTTCTTT,CASRKTGVSTEAFF,TRBD1,TRBV28,.,TRBJ1-1
TGTGCCAGCTCACCACCGTCCCGGGAGAGGAATCAGCCCCAGCATTTT,CASSPPSRERNQPQHF,.,TRBV18,few,TRBJ1-5
TGTGCCAGTAAACTAGCGGGAGGCCCTTACAATGAGCAGTTCTTC,CASKLAGGPYNEQFF,TRBD2,TRBV28,.,TRBJ2-1
TGTGCCAGCAGCTACGGACAGGGATTATCCTACAAGCAGTACTTC,CASSYGQGLSYKQYF,TRBD1,TRBV27,.,TRBJ2-7
TGCAGCGTTGCAGGGGCAGGGGGCCCTCAAAACATTCAGTACTTC,CSVAGAGGPQNIQYF,TRBD1,TRBV29-1,few,TRBJ2-4
TGCGCCAGCAGCCCATTAACAGGGTACACTGAAGCTTTCTTT,CASSPLTGYTEAFF,.,TRBV4-1,.,TRBJ1-1
TGTGCCAGTAGTCTCCGGGACAGGGGACGTCCTCACTATGGCTACACCTTC,CASSLRDRGRPHYGYTF,TRBD1,TRBV19,.,TRBJ1-2
TGTGCCAGCAAAGAACGGTTCTCTGGAAACACCATATATTTT,CASKERFSGNTIYF,.,TRBV6-1,.,TRBJ1-3
TGTGCCAGCAGCTCCTCCATCGTTTGGGCGTTTGGAAACACCATATATTTT,CASSSSIVWAFGNTIYF,.,TRBV7-2,.,TRBJ1-3
TGTGCCAGCAGGATGAGAGGGGGGGCCGGGCAAGAGACCCAGTACTTC,CASRMRGGAGQETQYF,.,TRBV7-2,.,TRBJ2-5
TGCGCCAGCAGCTTGGCCCCCGGGGAGGGGTACGAGCAGTACTTC,CASSLAPGEGYEQYF,TRBD2,TRBV5-1,.,TRBJ2-7
TGTGCCAGCAGCTTGACAGGGAGTGGGTACGAGCAGTACTTC,CASSLTGSGYEQYF,.,TRBV5-5,.,TRBJ2-7
TGCAGCGTAGTCGGCAGGTTCACCTACAATGAGCAGTTCTTC,CSVVGRFTYNEQFF,.,TRBV29-1,.,TRBJ2-1
TGTGCCAGCAGCTCTGAGGGGACTACCCGCACAGATACGCAGTATTTT,CASSSEGTTRTDTQYF,TRBD2,TRBV7-2,few,TRBJ2-3
TGTGCCACCCGCGGGTATTTGACCACAGATACGCAGTATTTT,CATRGYLTTDTQYF,.,TRBV15,.,TRBJ2-3
TGCGCCAGCAGCCAAGGTCAGGATAGGGGAGCTTTCTTT,CASSQGQDRGAFF,.,TRBV4-1,.,TRBJ1-1
TGTGCCAGCATGCCCTACTACGATGAGCAGTTCTTC,CASMPYYDEQFF,.,TRBV7-9,.,TRBJ2-1
TGTGCCAGTAGTGACACCGAATCCCTAGAGACCCAGTACTTC,CASSDTESLETQYF,.,TRBV19,.,TRBJ2-5
TGTGCCAGCAGCTCGGACACCATATATTTT,CASSSDTIYF,.,TRBV7-2,.,TRBJ1-3
TGTGCCAGCAGCTTTGGGACACCCAATGTGGGCTACACCTTC,CASSFGTPNVGYTF,.,TRBV11-2,.,TRBJ1-2
TGTGCCAGTAGGGGCGCAGGCGAAAACTACGAGCAGTACTTC,CASRGAGENYEQYF,.,TRBV6-1,.,TRBJ2-7
TGTGCCAGTAGTATTTTCAGGGGCCCGGGCACTCAGTCACCCCTCCACTTT,CASSIFRGPGTQSPLHF,.,TRBV19,few,TRBJ1-6
TGTGCCAGCAGTGAACAGGGGGCGCCCACCGGGGAGCTGTTTTTT,CASSEQGAPTGELFF,TRBD1,TRBV2,.,TRBJ2-2
TGTGCCTCTTCGCCCCCGGGACAGGGGGGTCAGACCCAGTACTTC,CASSPPGQGGQTQYF,TRBD1,TRBV10-3,few,TRBJ2-5
TGTGCCAGCAGCCTTCAGGGGGATCAGCCCCAGCATTTT,CASSLQGDQPQHF,TRBD1,TRBV2,.,TRBJ1-5
TGCAGCGTATTAAAACTAGCGGGAGTTAGGTACGAGCAGTACTTC,CSVLKLAGVRYEQYF,TRBD2,TRBV29-1,.,TRBJ2-7
TGTGCCAGCAGCTTAGAGGGGATTTCCGAAGCTTTCTTT,CASSLEGISEAFF,.,TRBV7-9,.,TRBJ1-1
TGTGCCAGCAGCGTGGACAGGGCGAACACCGGGGAGCTGTTTTTT,CASSVDRANTGELFF,TRBD1,TRBV7-2,.,TRBJ2-2
TGTGCCAGCAGCTTCGGACAGGGGTTTTCGGAGCAGTACTTC,CASSFGQGFSEQYF,TRBD1,TRBV14,.,TRBJ2-7
TGCGCCAGCAGCCAGGGGACTAGCCCGCAGTTCTTC,CASSQGTSPQFF,TRBD2,TRBV4-1,.,TRBJ2-1
TGTGCCAGCAGCCCCTCACTAGTTGCGCAGTATTTT,CASSPSLVAQYF,.,TRBV13,.,TRBJ2-3
TGTGCCAGCAGTTTCCGACAGGGGGGTCAGCCCCAGCATTTT,CASSFRQGGQPQHF,TRBD1,TRBV28,.,TRBJ1-5
TGCGCCAGCAGCTTGGGGGACGGACAGGAAGAGACCCAGTACTTC,CASSLGDGQEETQYF,TRBD1,TRBV5-1,.,TRBJ2-5
TGTGCCACCAGCAGAGATTCCCTAGCGGACCCGAAAGAGGAGCAGTACTTC,CATSRDSLADPKEEQYF,TRBD2,TRBV15,.,TRBJ2-7
TGTGCCAGCAGTTCCGCCGGGGAGCTGTTTTTT,CASSSAGELFF,.,TRBV27,.,TRBJ2-2
TGTGCCAGCAGGGTACAGGCTGGGGACTCCTACGAGCAGTACTTC,CASRVQAGDSYEQYF,.,TRBV6-1,once,TRBJ2-7
TGCAGCGTTCTCCTCCCGGGGTCGGGAAATCAGCCCCAGCATTTT,CSVLLPGSGNQPQHF,.,TRBV29-1,.,TRBJ1-5
TGTGCCAGCAGCCTTCCACAAGGAGTTGGGCAGTTCTTC,CASSLPQGVGQFF,.,TRBV7-2,.,TRBJ2-1
TGTGCCAGCAGCTCCCGGGACAGGCGACCGGGCTACACCTTC,CASSSRDRRPGYTF,TRBD1,TRBV5-4,.,TRBJ1-2
TGTGCCAGTAGTACGGGGGACGAGCAGTACTTC,CASSTGDEQYF,.,TRBV19,.,TRBJ2-7